The entry that follows covers one T cell receptor beta chain sequence. Its antigen remains unidentified. The record has no base qualities; no much larger clone is one base away. Whole blood was collected in K2EDTA tubes by collaborating institutions according to the institutions' own protocols. Collaborator samples were shipped for TCRbeta analysis as frozen whole blood, isolated PBMCs, or DNA extracted from either sample type. TCRbeta CDR3 regions were amplified from genomic DNA using the immunoSEQ Assay, a bias-controlled multiplex PCR. Per the source publication's procedure: The number of nucleated cells in each sample was estimated by amplification of reference gene primers within the assay. To quantify the absolute abundance of each unique TCRbeta CDR3 rearrangement, sequence reads were collapsed and filtered. Productive Simpson clonality was computed per sample as the square root of Simpson's diversity index over productive rearrangements. Sourced from immuneACCESS, this table was stored by TCRdb with only in-frame sequences that have V and J called. A share of the clones is absent; for the studies checked, an unresolved V gene accounts for under half, and the remainder has no known explanation. Clone size and V and J calls were adopted from that table, with D and trimming inferred from the DNA. The sample contains roughly 95,000 clones, just over 90% of them found a single time. Clones ranked in the top ten supply 3.5% to 4% of the sample.

The data originate from a study of blood T cell repertoires in COVID-19 (dated by TCRdb to the early 2020s). At the level of the whole study: Samples covering the acute and convalescent phases of COVID-19 were provided by collaborators in the United States, Italy and Spain. The material from the prospective study consisted of cDNA or gDNA derived from T cells, B-cell-depleted T cells, or PBMCs. Subjects who had been exposed to COVID-19, were actively infected with it, or had recovered from it provided the deeply sampled blood TCRbeta repertoires that made up the dataset. The repertoires were made available in a free public database intended to serve as a resource for research on the immune response to SARS-CoV-2. The samples were drawn from the first 160 participants of the ongoing ImmuneRACE study and from 950 to 1,500 subjects provided by 6 global collaborators. Nearly every sample came with metadata listing a de-identified subject ID, COVID-19 status, age in years and sex. Where available, HLA class I and class II types were taken from metadata supplied by the sample provider and were not determined by assay-based typing.

Study-level results and caveats: Clinical and demographic metadata were provided uncurated, with the amount varying by source and participant.

The CDR1 and CDR2 encoded by the germline V gene are MNHNS and SASEGT. Trimming removed 2 bases from V and 3 bases from J, leaving 8 bases between the germline ends. Including cysteine and phenylalanine, the CDR3 has 13 amino acids. Left in the record is the CDR3 DNA by itself, 39 bases read in frame from the first base. The source is a woman aged 45-65 years in a cohort sampled during active COVID-19. Sequencing used peripheral blood. The receptor chain draws on TRBV6-1 and TRBJ2-7; perhaps TRBD2 is the D gene, with 6 bases matching. The nucleotides are TGTGCCAGCAGTGAAACGGGGGACTACGAGCAGTACTTC. It encodes CASSETGDYEQYF.